The rows below give T cell receptor beta chains drawn from one sample of a study of blood T cell repertoires in COVID-19. Profiled with immunoSEQ multiplex PCR; TCRdb holds only in-frame clones, not every one. The table includes tens of thousands of clones, more than 75% detected once. The sequencing sample was made of peripheral blood. These receptor sequences come from a human donor in a cohort sampled during active COVID-19. Each CDR3 is given with its conserved first and last residue. The D gene is left open where the match is weak. Clone size is not always given. Where it is, it says once, few, many or a class for expanded clones.

TRBV11-2	NA	TRBJ1-3	NA	TGTGCCAGCAGCTTAGAGGGTACGGTTAGCCGAAACACCATATATTTT	CASSLEGTVSRNTIYF
TRBV19	NA	TRBJ1-5	TRBD1	TGTGCCAGTAGCCAGACAGGGGCACAGCCCCAGCATTTT	CASSQTGAQPQHF
TRBV5-8	NA	TRBJ2-5	NA	TGTGCCAGCAGTTTTGGAAGCAGGGTCAGTCAGTACTTC	CASSFGSRVSQYF
TRBV5-1	NA	TRBJ2-7	NA	TGCGCCAGCAGCTCTACCGCAGCGGGCGAGCAGTACTTC	CASSSTAAGEQYF
TRBV11-2	NA	TRBJ2-7	TRBD2	TGTGCCAGCAGCCCTGAGGCGGGAGCACGGGAGCAGTACTTC	CASSPEAGAREQYF
TRBV29-1	once	TRBJ1-2	TRBD1	TGCAGCGTTGCCGGGACAGGGGAAAGTAGCTATGGCTACACCTTC	CSVAGTGESSYGYTF
TRBV6-5	NA	TRBJ2-2	NA	TGTGCCAGCAGCTCACAAGGGGTGCACACCGGGGAGCTGTTTTTT	CASSSQGVHTGELFF
TRBV9	NA	TRBJ2-7	TRBD2	TGTGCCAGCAGCCGAACGGGGGGCTCCTACGAGCAGTACTTC	CASSRTGGSYEQYF
TRBV6-9	NA	TRBJ2-7	TRBD1	TGTGCCAGCGACAGGGGATGCTTC	CASDRGCF
TRBV30	NA	TRBJ1-1	TRBD1	TGTGCCTGGAGTTCTAACAGGGGGCAGTCTGAAGCTTTCTTT	CAWSSNRGQSEAFF
TRBV7-2	NA	TRBJ1-6	NA	TGTGCCAGCAGCCCCGGTACCTCCTATAATTCACCCCTCCACTTT	CASSPGTSYNSPLHF
TRBV4-1	NA	TRBJ1-4	NA	TGCGCCAGCAGCTCCCTACCTACAGCCTCAACTAATGAAAAACTGTTTTTT	CASSSLPTASTNEKLFF
TRBV5-1	NA	TRBJ1-1	TRBD1	TGCGCCAGCCAAGCTGGCTCCAGGACAGGGGTCATTGAAGCTTTCTTT	CASQAGSRTGVIEAFF
TRBV19	NA	TRBJ2-2	TRBD1	TGTGCCACCCGACAGGGGCGATCAAACACCGGGGAGCTGTTTTTT	CATRQGRSNTGELFF
TRBV28	NA	TRBJ2-7	TRBD2	TGTGCCAGCAGTTCCCCAGCGGGAGGGACCTACGAGCAGTACTTC	CASSSPAGGTYEQYF
TRBV11-2	NA	TRBJ2-3	TRBD2	TGTGCCAGCAGCTTAGTTGCGGGAGCCTCAGATACGCAGTATTTT	CASSLVAGASDTQYF
TRBV27	NA	TRBJ2-7	TRBD2	TGTGCCAGCACCCCAGGGCGGGGGGTCTACGAGCAGTACTTC	CASTPGRGVYEQYF
TRBV6-5	NA	TRBJ2-3	NA	TGTGCCAGCAGCGCGAGAGATACGCAGTATTTT	CASSARDTQYF
TRBV13	NA	TRBJ1-1	NA	TGTGCCAGCAGCCTCAGGGGATTCACTGAAGCTTTCTTT	CASSLRGFTEAFF
TRBV6-4	NA	TRBJ2-3	TRBD2	TGTGCCAGCAGACGGATATTAGCGGGAGAAGCTTTGTCGGGCACAGATACGCAGTATTTT	CASRRILAGEALSGTDTQYF
TRBV28	NA	TRBJ1-1	NA	TGTGCCAGCAGTTTATTGTCGGCTGAAGCTTTCTTT	CASSLLSAEAFF
TRBV11-3	NA	TRBJ1-4	TRBD1	TGTGCCAGCAGCAAAACAGGGGGAGGTAATGAAAAACTGTTTTTT	CASSKTGGGNEKLFF
TRBV28	NA	TRBJ2-1	NA	TGTGCCAGCAGTTTATCCCTCGGGTACTCCTACAATGAGCAGTTCTTC	CASSLSLGYSYNEQFF
TRBV6-5	NA	TRBJ2-1	NA	TGTGCCGTCCGCCGGGACTCTAGCTCCTACAATGAGCAGTTCTTC	CAVRRDSSSYNEQFF
TRBV18	NA	TRBJ1-1	NA	TGTGCCAGCTCACCACCGAGCAGGCGCACTGAAGCTTTCTTT	CASSPPSRRTEAFF
TRBV6-5	NA	TRBJ2-3	TRBD1	TGTGCCAGCAGTCGTCGGACAGGTTTGGTAGGCACGCAGTATTTT	CASSRRTGLVGTQYF
TRBV7-2	NA	TRBJ2-5	TRBD1	TGTGCCAGCAGCTTGGGACCAACCGGGACAGGGGTCACAGAGACCCAGTACTTC	CASSLGPTGTGVTETQYF
TRBV4-3	NA	TRBJ2-7	TRBD1	TGCGCCAGCAGCCAAGTCGGAACCCAGGGGGCGCGGGAGCAGTACTTC	CASSQVGTQGAREQYF
TRBV6-1	NA	TRBJ1-5	NA	TGTGCCAGCAGTGAACGGGGGGATTATAGCAATCAGCCCCAGCATTTT	CASSERGDYSNQPQHF
TRBV20-1	NA	TRBJ2-7	NA	TGCAGTGCCGAGGGAGGCGAGCAGTACTTC	CSAEGGEQYF
TRBV10-1	NA	TRBJ2-1	TRBD2	TGCGCCAGCAGTGACCGGACTAGCGGCCACAATGAGCAGTTCTTC	CASSDRTSGHNEQFF
TRBV9	NA	TRBJ1-1	NA	TGTGCCAGCAGCGTTTCTACAGGGCCCCTGAACACTGAAGCTTTCTTT	CASSVSTGPLNTEAFF
TRBV29-1	once	TRBJ2-1	NA	TGCAGCGTTGGCAGGGCGGGATTTAACAATGAGCAGTTCTTC	CSVGRAGFNNEQFF
TRBV5-1	NA	TRBJ2-3	NA	TGCGCCAGCAGCCTACAGGGTGGGGGATCCACAGATACGCAGTATTTT	CASSLQGGGSTDTQYF
TRBV9	NA	TRBJ2-1	NA	TGTGCCAGCAGCGTAGAAAGCCAGCGAGTTAGAGCCTACAATGAGCAGTTCTTC	CASSVESQRVRAYNEQFF
TRBV11-3	NA	TRBJ1-1	NA	TGTGCCAGCAGGGAGGTGGGGAACACTGAAGCTTTCTTT	CASREVGNTEAFF
TRBV28	NA	TRBJ2-7	NA	TGTGCCAGCAGCACCCCCGTCTGGAGCTCCTACGAGCAGTACTTC	CASSTPVWSSYEQYF
TRBV28	NA	TRBJ2-7	NA	TGTGCCAGCAGGAGGACTGACTACGAGCAGTACTTC	CASRRTDYEQYF
TRBV18	NA	TRBJ1-3	TRBD1	TGTGCCAGCTCACCAACCAGGGGGAATGGAAACACCATATATTTT	CASSPTRGNGNTIYF
TRBV3-1/TRBV3-2	NA	TRBJ2-7	NA	TGTGCCAGCAGCTTCGACAATCGTGGCTACGAGCAGTACTTC	CASSFDNRGYEQYF
TRBV11-3	NA	TRBJ2-3	NA	TGTGCCAGCAGGGGCCGCGGGGTCGGAGATACGCAGTATTTT	CASRGRGVGDTQYF
TRBV5-5	NA	TRBJ2-3	TRBD2	TGTGCCAGCAGCTTGGCCGTAGGATTTGGACTAGCGGGGACCACAGATACGCAGTATTTT	CASSLAVGFGLAGTTDTQYF
TRBV5-1	once	TRBJ2-5	NA	TGCGCCAGCAGCTATCGCCCCACAGGGGAGGCAGAGACCCAGTACTTC	CASSYRPTGEAETQYF
TRBV5-4	NA	TRBJ1-3	NA	TGTGCCAGCAGCTTCAATCCAGGAAACACCATATATTTT	CASSFNPGNTIYF
TRBV27	once	TRBJ2-7	TRBD1	TGTGCCAGCAAAATGACAGGGAGCTCCTACGAGCAGTACTTC	CASKMTGSSYEQYF
TRBV6-1	NA	TRBJ1-3	NA	TGTGCCAGCAGTGAAAGGGCCGAGGGGGACACCATATATTTT	CASSERAEGDTIYF
TRBV28	NA	TRBJ2-2	TRBD1	TGTGCCAGCAGTTCTCCCCAGGGGGTTTACACCGGGGAGCTGTTTTTT	CASSSPQGVYTGELFF
TRBV28	NA	TRBJ1-2	NA	TGTGCCAGCAGCCCCCAACCTCGCGATGGCTACACCTTC	CASSPQPRDGYTF
TRBV10-3	NA	TRBJ2-7	NA	TGTGCCTCCGAACCGGGACAATCCTACGAGCAGTACTTC	CASEPGQSYEQYF
TRBV6-2/TRBV6-3	NA	TRBJ2-7	TRBD2	TGTGCCAGCAGTTTGGGGACTAGCGGGACGGGGTCCTACGAGCAGTACTTC	CASSLGTSGTGSYEQYF
TRBV27	NA	TRBJ1-5	TRBD1	TGTGCCAGCAGAACAGGGGGCTTCAATCAGCCCCAGCATTTT	CASRTGGFNQPQHF
TRBV10-1	NA	TRBJ2-3	TRBD1	TGCGCCAGCAAGGGACAGGGGTCACGTACGCAGTATTTT	CASKGQGSRTQYF
TRBV5-1	NA	TRBJ1-3	NA	TGCGCCAGCAGCCGAACAACAACGTCCCCTGGAAACACCATATATTTT	CASSRTTTSPGNTIYF
TRBV7-9	NA	TRBJ2-7	TRBD1	TGTGCCAGCAGCTTAGCCTTGACAGGGTCCTACGAGCAGTACTTC	CASSLALTGSYEQYF
TRBV6-6	NA	TRBJ2-7	NA	TGTGCCAGCACTCTAGAACTAGCCGCCTACGAGCAGTACTTC	CASTLELAAYEQYF